The rows below give T cell receptor beta chains drawn from one sample of a study of CD8+CD57+ T cells in acquired aplastic anemia. TCRdb redid the calling of the reads with MiXCR, one entry per CDR3 protein. The sample has 62,000 or so distinct CDR3 sequences; roughly half are singletons. Sequencing was done on a sample of sorted CD4+, CD8+, or CD8+CD57+ T cells (not recorded which) from PBMCs. The receptors here all came from a human donor in good health, serving as a control. The CDR3 runs from the conserved cysteine through the conserved F or W. A D gene is named only where the DNA matches it firmly. Not all rows give a size; the values are once, few, many and, for expanded clones, a class.

v_gene	abundance	j_gene	d_gene	CDR3nt	CDR3aa
TRBV6-6	-	TRBJ2-1	TRBD1	TGTGCCAGCAGTTACCAGACCGGTGTGACAGGGATGTTGAATGAGCAGTTCTTC	CASSYQTGVTGMLNEQFF
TRBV10-2	many	TRBJ1-1	-	TGCGCCAGCAAAGACGCTAAGCTTGAAGCTTTCTTT	CASKDAKLEAFF
TRBV5-1	many	TRBJ2-4	TRBD1	TGCGCCAGCAGCTTGGGACAGGGGGCAATCGCCAAAAACATTCAGTACTTC	CASSLGQGAIAKNIQYF
TRBV10-3	-	TRBJ1-1	TRBD1	TGTGCCACCCAGGGGGCAGGAGGTGAAGCTTTCTTT	CATQGAGGEAFF
TRBV7-3	-	TRBJ1-6	TRBD1	TGTGCCAGCAGCCTACAGGGGCGGGATTCACCCCTCCACTTT	CASSLQGRDSPLHF
TRBV9	-	TRBJ1-2	TRBD1	TGTGCCAGCAGCGTAGGGTTCTTGGGACAGTTCTATGGCTACACCTTC	CASSVGFLGQFYGYTF
TRBV15	medium-sized	TRBJ2-7	-	TGTGCCACCAGCAGCTCCACCGCAAACTACGAGCAGTACTTC	CATSSSTANYEQYF
TRBV19	-	TRBJ1-4	-	TGTGCCAGTGAGGGGGATGCGGAAAAACTGTTTTTT	CASEGDAEKLFF
TRBV29-1	-	TRBJ2-7	-	TGCAGCGTTGCGGACGGCTACGAGCAGTACTTC	CSVADGYEQYF
TRBV18	few	TRBJ2-1	-	TGTGCCAGCTCACCGAGCAGGGACAATGAGCAGTTCTTC	CASSPSRDNEQFF
TRBV9	many	TRBJ1-1	-	TGTGCCAGCAGCGTAGGTTCGGAGAACACTGAAGCTTTCTTT	CASSVGSENTEAFF
TRBV24-1	-	TRBJ2-5	TRBD1	TGTGCCACCAGGGGACAGGGGACGGAGACCCAGTACTTC	CATRGQGTETQYF
TRBV6-1	-	TRBJ1-2	-	TGTGCCAGCAGCCCCGGGGCGATCTATGGCTACACCTTC	CASSPGAIYGYTF
TRBV2	-	TRBJ2-3	TRBD1	TGTGCCAGCAGTAGAGACAGGGTACACACAGATACGCAGTATTTT	CASSRDRVHTDTQYF